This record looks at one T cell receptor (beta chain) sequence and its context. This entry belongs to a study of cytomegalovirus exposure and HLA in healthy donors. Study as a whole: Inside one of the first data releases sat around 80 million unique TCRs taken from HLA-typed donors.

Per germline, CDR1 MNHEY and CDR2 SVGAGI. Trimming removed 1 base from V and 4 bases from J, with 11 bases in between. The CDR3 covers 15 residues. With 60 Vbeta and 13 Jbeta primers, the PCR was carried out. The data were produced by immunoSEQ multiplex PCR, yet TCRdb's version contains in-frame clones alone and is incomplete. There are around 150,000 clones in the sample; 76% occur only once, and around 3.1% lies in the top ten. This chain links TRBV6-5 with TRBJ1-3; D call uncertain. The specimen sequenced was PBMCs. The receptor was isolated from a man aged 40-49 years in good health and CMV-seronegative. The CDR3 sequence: CASSYYRGGGNTIYF. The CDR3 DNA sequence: TGTGCCAGCAGTTACTATCGGGGAGGCGGAAACACCATATATTTT.